Listed below are T cell receptor beta chains from one sample, sequenced in a study of blood T cell repertoires in COVID-19. Sequencing used immunoSEQ multiplex PCR; TCRdb keeps in-frame clones, though not all of them. The table has 200,000 to 250,000 clones, around 86% seen once. The sample was peripheral blood. These receptor sequences come from a man of 80 years or more with acute or convalescent COVID-19. CDR3s include the opening cysteine and the closing phenylalanine or tryptophan. Fields, in order: V gene, clone size, D gene, CDR3 length, J gene, CDR3 protein, CDR3 DNA. A D gene is named only where the DNA matches it firmly. The size of a clone is reported for some rows only, either as once, few or many, or as a class for expanded clones.

V gene: TRBV5-1
clone size: NA
D gene: TRBD1
CDR3 length: 16
J gene: TRBJ2-7
CDR3 protein: CASSRTGGLLSGEQYF
CDR3 DNA: TGCGCCAGCAGCAGGACAGGGGGCCTACTCTCGGGGGAGCAGTACTTC

V gene: TRBV21-1
clone size: NA
D gene: NA
CDR3 length: 17
J gene: TRBJ1-1
CDR3 protein: CATTPRGRVDPNTEAFF
CDR3 DNA: TGTGCCACCACACCCAGGGGGCGCGTAGATCCGAACACTGAAGCTTTCTTT

V gene: TRBV6-5
clone size: NA
D gene: NA
CDR3 length: 16
J gene: TRBJ2-3
CDR3 protein: CASSYVSGAGTDTQYF
CDR3 DNA: TGTGCCAGCAGTTACGTGTCAGGGGCGGGTACAGATACGCAGTATTTT

V gene: TRBV7-7
clone size: NA
D gene: TRBD1
CDR3 length: 15
J gene: TRBJ2-2
CDR3 protein: CASSPLGQSTGELFF
CDR3 DNA: TGTGCTAGCAGCCCATTGGGACAGTCCACCGGGGAGCTGTTTTTT

V gene: TRBV11-3
clone size: few
D gene: TRBD1
CDR3 length: 16
J gene: TRBJ2-1
CDR3 protein: CASSVAGTGLYNEQFF
CDR3 DNA: TGTGCCAGCAGCGTAGCTGGGACAGGGTTGTACAATGAGCAGTTCTTC

V gene: TRBV9
clone size: NA
D gene: NA
CDR3 length: 15
J gene: TRBJ2-5
CDR3 protein: CASSAEPGFQETQYF
CDR3 DNA: TGTGCCAGCAGCGCAGAACCGGGGTTCCAAGAGACCCAGTACTTC

V gene: TRBV7-9
clone size: NA
D gene: NA
CDR3 length: 18
J gene: TRBJ1-6
CDR3 protein: CASSLAQGSSSYNSPLHF
CDR3 DNA: TGTGCCAGCAGCTTAGCCCAGGGTTCGAGCTCCTATAATTCACCCCTCCACTTT

V gene: TRBV14
clone size: NA
D gene: TRBD1
CDR3 length: 16
J gene: TRBJ1-1
CDR3 protein: CASSQEIGTGASEAFF
CDR3 DNA: TGTGCCAGCAGCCAAGAAATAGGGACAGGGGCTTCGGAAGCTTTCTTT

V gene: TRBV3-1/TRBV3-2
clone size: NA
D gene: TRBD1
CDR3 length: 15
J gene: TRBJ1-6
CDR3 protein: CASRDSGQGSSPLHF
CDR3 DNA: TGTGCCAGCAGGGACTCCGGACAGGGATCTTCACCCCTCCACTTT

V gene: TRBV7-2
clone size: NA
D gene: NA
CDR3 length: 14
J gene: TRBJ1-1
CDR3 protein: CASSLRQAFTEAFF
CDR3 DNA: TGTGCCAGCAGCTTACGGCAGGCCTTCACTGAAGCTTTCTTT

V gene: TRBV7-3
clone size: NA
D gene: TRBD2
CDR3 length: 15
J gene: TRBJ2-1
CDR3 protein: CASSLTSGSGNEQFF
CDR3 DNA: TGTGCCAGCAGCCTCACTAGCGGGAGCGGAAATGAGCAGTTCTTC

V gene: TRBV18
clone size: NA
D gene: TRBD1
CDR3 length: 16
J gene: TRBJ2-1
CDR3 protein: CASSSSSGTAHNEQFF
CDR3 DNA: TGTGCCAGCTCCTCATCCTCCGGGACAGCCCACAATGAGCAGTTCTTC

V gene: TRBV28
clone size: NA
D gene: NA
CDR3 length: 12
J gene: TRBJ1-2
CDR3 protein: CASRLTGYGYTF
CDR3 DNA: TGTGCCAGCAGGTTAACAGGGTATGGCTACACCTTC

V gene: TRBV28
clone size: NA
D gene: NA
CDR3 length: 13
J gene: TRBJ1-5
CDR3 protein: CASNRDLNQPQHF
CDR3 DNA: TGTGCCAGCAACCGGGATCTAAATCAGCCCCAGCATTTT

V gene: TRBV18
clone size: NA
D gene: TRBD1
CDR3 length: 15
J gene: TRBJ1-4
CDR3 protein: CASSTPGGVGEKLFF
CDR3 DNA: TGTGCCAGCTCAACCCCAGGGGGAGTTGGGGAAAAACTGTTTTTT

V gene: TRBV14
clone size: NA
D gene: NA
CDR3 length: 12
J gene: TRBJ2-5
CDR3 protein: CASSQDRVTQYF
CDR3 DNA: TGTGCCAGCAGCCAGGACAGAGTGACCCAGTACTTC

V gene: TRBV7-9
clone size: many
D gene: NA
CDR3 length: 16
J gene: TRBJ2-5
CDR3 protein: CASSLGGLAVPETQYF
CDR3 DNA: TGTGCCAGCAGCTTAGGGGGGCTAGCGGTCCCAGAGACCCAGTACTTC

V gene: TRBV5-1
clone size: NA
D gene: NA
CDR3 length: 14
J gene: TRBJ1-2
CDR3 protein: CASSIPQRDYGYTF
CDR3 DNA: TGCGCCAGCAGCATACCGCAGAGGGACTATGGCTACACCTTC

V gene: TRBV2
clone size: NA
D gene: NA
CDR3 length: 13
J gene: TRBJ1-4
CDR3 protein: CASKITANEKLFF
CDR3 DNA: TGTGCCAGCAAAATCACTGCTAATGAAAAACTGTTTTTT

V gene: TRBV4-1
clone size: NA
D gene: TRBD1
CDR3 length: 15
J gene: TRBJ2-7
CDR3 protein: CASSQVGGQGNEQYF
CDR3 DNA: TGCGCCAGCAGCCAAGTCGGGGGACAGGGGAACGAGCAGTACTTC

V gene: TRBV6-5
clone size: NA
D gene: TRBD1
CDR3 length: 13
J gene: TRBJ1-4
CDR3 protein: CASHTGGSEKLFF
CDR3 DNA: TGTGCCAGCCACACAGGGGGCTCTGAAAAACTGTTTTTT

V gene: TRBV27
clone size: NA
D gene: NA
CDR3 length: 13
J gene: TRBJ1-2
CDR3 protein: CASKTRSWGGYTF
CDR3 DNA: TGTGCCAGCAAAACGCGATCCTGGGGCGGCTACACCTTC

V gene: TRBV6-1
clone size: NA
D gene: TRBD1
CDR3 length: 13
J gene: TRBJ1-1
CDR3 protein: CASSEETGPFHYF
CDR3 DNA: TGTGCCAGCAGTGAAGAGACAGGGCCATTCCACTACTTT

V gene: TRBV28
clone size: NA
D gene: TRBD1
CDR3 length: 15
J gene: TRBJ1-5
CDR3 protein: CASSGQGGGNQPQHF
CDR3 DNA: TGTGCCAGCAGTGGACAGGGAGGGGGAAATCAGCCCCAGCATTTT

V gene: TRBV2
clone size: NA
D gene: NA
CDR3 length: 16
J gene: TRBJ1-2
CDR3 protein: CASSEAGGGVNYGYTF
CDR3 DNA: TGTGCCAGCAGTGAAGCTGGGGGCGGTGTGAACTATGGCTACACCTTC

V gene: TRBV10-3
clone size: NA
D gene: NA
CDR3 length: 13
J gene: TRBJ1-2
CDR3 protein: CAISVTGDYGYTF
CDR3 DNA: TGTGCCATCAGTGTAACGGGGGACTATGGCTACACCTTC

V gene: TRBV5-1
clone size: NA
D gene: TRBD1
CDR3 length: 16
J gene: TRBJ1-6
CDR3 protein: CASSLGRGQGDSPLHF
CDR3 DNA: TGCGCCAGCAGCTTGGGACGGGGACAGGGGGATTCACCCCTCCACTTT

V gene: TRBV6-5
clone size: NA
D gene: TRBD1
CDR3 length: 13
J gene: TRBJ1-5
CDR3 protein: CASGTVPDQPQHF
CDR3 DNA: TGTGCCAGCGGGACAGTCCCAGATCAGCCCCAGCATTTT

V gene: TRBV4-1
clone size: NA
D gene: NA
CDR3 length: 14
J gene: TRBJ1-6
CDR3 protein: CASSQVEDLAPLHF
CDR3 DNA: TGCGCCAGCAGCCAAGTAGAGGATCTGGCACCCCTCCACTTT

V gene: TRBV9
clone size: NA
D gene: NA
CDR3 length: 12
J gene: TRBJ1-2
CDR3 protein: CASSTDRGGYTF
CDR3 DNA: TGTGCCAGCAGCACCGACCGGGGTGGCTACACCTTC

V gene: TRBV6-5
clone size: NA
D gene: NA
CDR3 length: 14
J gene: TRBJ1-2
CDR3 protein: CASRTGNSNYGYTF
CDR3 DNA: TGTGCCAGCAGGACGGGAAACTCTAACTATGGCTACACCTTC

V gene: TRBV5-8
clone size: NA
D gene: TRBD1
CDR3 length: 15
J gene: TRBJ2-3
CDR3 protein: CASSLPGQSTDTQYF
CDR3 DNA: TGTGCCAGCAGTTTACCGGGACAGAGCACAGATACGCAGTATTTT

V gene: TRBV7-3
clone size: NA
D gene: NA
CDR3 length: 17
J gene: TRBJ1-2
CDR3 protein: CASSLTAVEGVRGGYTF
CDR3 DNA: TGTGCCAGCAGCTTAACCGCGGTCGAGGGGGTACGAGGAGGCTACACCTTC

V gene: TRBV5-1
clone size: NA
D gene: NA
CDR3 length: 13
J gene: TRBJ1-2
CDR3 protein: CASSFDGDYGYTF
CDR3 DNA: TGCGCCAGCAGCTTTGATGGAGACTATGGCTACACCTTC

V gene: TRBV10-3
clone size: NA
D gene: NA
CDR3 length: 14
J gene: TRBJ1-3
CDR3 protein: CAISEEVRGNTIYF
CDR3 DNA: TGTGCCATCAGTGAGGAGGTCCGTGGAAACACCATATATTTT

V gene: TRBV3-1/TRBV3-2
clone size: NA
D gene: TRBD1
CDR3 length: 19
J gene: TRBJ1-3
CDR3 protein: CASSQGQGVWGTSGNTIYF
CDR3 DNA: TGTGCCAGCAGCCAAGGACAGGGGGTGTGGGGCACCTCTGGAAACACCATATATTTT

V gene: TRBV27
clone size: NA
D gene: TRBD1
CDR3 length: 14
J gene: TRBJ1-1
CDR3 protein: CASSPLRTGSEAFF
CDR3 DNA: TGTGCCAGCAGCCCACTGAGGACAGGGTCTGAAGCTTTCTTT

V gene: TRBV7-2
clone size: few
D gene: NA
CDR3 length: 14
J gene: TRBJ2-7
CDR3 protein: CASSSRTGRVAQYF
CDR3 DNA: TGTGCCAGCAGCTCCCGGACAGGGAGGGTGGCGCAGTACTTC

V gene: TRBV5-1
clone size: NA
D gene: NA
CDR3 length: 15
J gene: TRBJ2-2
CDR3 protein: CASRDRTANTGELFF
CDR3 DNA: TGCGCCAGCAGGGACCGGACAGCGAACACCGGGGAGCTGTTTTTT

V gene: TRBV19
clone size: NA
D gene: TRBD1
CDR3 length: 15
J gene: TRBJ2-7
CDR3 protein: CASSLPGQGADEQYF
CDR3 DNA: TGTGCCAGTAGCCTACCGGGACAGGGGGCGGACGAGCAGTACTTC

V gene: TRBV10-1
clone size: NA
D gene: NA
CDR3 length: 15
J gene: TRBJ2-3
CDR3 protein: CASSRLVTSTDTQYF
CDR3 DNA: TGCGCCAGCTCTAGACTAGTGACTAGCACAGATACGCAGTATTTT

V gene: TRBV10-1
clone size: NA
D gene: TRBD2
CDR3 length: 17
J gene: TRBJ2-1
CDR3 protein: CASSYDIAGVSYNEQFF
CDR3 DNA: TGCGCCAGCAGCTACGATATAGCGGGGGTCTCCTACAATGAGCAGTTCTTC

V gene: TRBV5-1
clone size: once
D gene: TRBD1
CDR3 length: 15
J gene: TRBJ2-7
CDR3 protein: CASSIPGTGSHEQYF
CDR3 DNA: TGCGCCAGCAGCATCCCCGGGACAGGGTCCCACGAGCAGTACTTC